This T cell receptor beta chain was documented in a study of OX40 agonist ivuxolimab in advanced cancers. CDR1 is LGHNA and CDR2 is YNFKEQ in the germline V gene. V was clipped by 0 bases and J by 2 bases; unmatched bases: 5. The CDR3 spans 16 residues. Some clones are missing from TCRdb's copy, which holds only in-frame ones; the method was immunoSEQ multiplex PCR. This sample has roughly 80,000 clones, with 90% found just once. Sample: CD4+ or CD8+ T cells sorted from blood, taken in a trial of the OX40 agonist ivuxolimab. The receptor's source is an adult with an advanced solid tumor such as melanoma, head and neck, liver or kidney cancer. The genes are TRBV4-2 and TRBJ2-3; 7 nucleotides align to TRBD2. CDR3 bases: TGTGCCAGCAGCCAAGATGGAGCGGGGACCACAGATACGCAGTATTTT. Residues: CASSQDGAGTTDTQYF.